This T cell receptor beta chain was identified during a study of blood T cell repertoires in COVID-19. Profiling relied on immunoSEQ multiplex PCR, and the TCRdb table lists in-frame clones only, not all of them. This table has approximately 13,000 clones, over 70% appearing once. This CDR3 contains 13 residues. The germline V gene encodes CDR1 MNHEY and CDR2 SMNVEV (reference sequence). The V and J ends lost 3 bases and 6 bases respectively, with 11 bases between them. The TCR comes from a human donor in a cohort sampled during active COVID-19. V usage is TRBV27 and J usage is TRBJ2-5; D may be TRBD1 (5 bases). Sequencing was performed on peripheral blood. The CDR3 nucleotides read TGTGCCAGCAGTTTGCGGCAGGGCAAGACCCAGTACTTC. Translation gives CASSLRQGKTQYF.